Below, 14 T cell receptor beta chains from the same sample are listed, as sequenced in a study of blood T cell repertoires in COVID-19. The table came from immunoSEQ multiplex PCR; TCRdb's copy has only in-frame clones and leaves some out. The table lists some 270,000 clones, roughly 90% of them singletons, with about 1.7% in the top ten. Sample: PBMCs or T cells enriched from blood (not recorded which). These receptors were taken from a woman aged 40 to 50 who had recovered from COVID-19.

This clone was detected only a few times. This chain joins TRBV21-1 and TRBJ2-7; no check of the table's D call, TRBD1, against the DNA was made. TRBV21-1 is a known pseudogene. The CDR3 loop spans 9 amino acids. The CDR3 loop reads CASRSRQRF. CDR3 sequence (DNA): TGTGCCAGCAGGTCCCGACAACGGTTC.

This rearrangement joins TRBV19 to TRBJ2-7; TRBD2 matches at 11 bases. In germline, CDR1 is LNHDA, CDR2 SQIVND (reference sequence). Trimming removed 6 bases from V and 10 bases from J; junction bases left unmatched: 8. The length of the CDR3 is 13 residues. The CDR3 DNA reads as TGTGCCAGTAGAAGCCTAGCGGGAGGTGAACAGTACTTC. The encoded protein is CASRSLAGGEQYF.

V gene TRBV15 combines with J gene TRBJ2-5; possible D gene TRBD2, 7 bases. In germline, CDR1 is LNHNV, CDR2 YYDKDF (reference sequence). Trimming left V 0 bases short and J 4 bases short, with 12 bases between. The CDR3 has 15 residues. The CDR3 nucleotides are TGTGCCACCAGCAGAGATCGGGGGGCCGTAGAGACCCAGTACTTC. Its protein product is CATSRDRGAVETQYF.

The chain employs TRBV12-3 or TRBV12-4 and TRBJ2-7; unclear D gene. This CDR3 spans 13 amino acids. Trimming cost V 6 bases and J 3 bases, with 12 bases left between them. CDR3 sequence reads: CASRSGILYEQYF. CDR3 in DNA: TGTGCCAGCAGATCAGGCATCCTCTACGAGCAGTACTTC.

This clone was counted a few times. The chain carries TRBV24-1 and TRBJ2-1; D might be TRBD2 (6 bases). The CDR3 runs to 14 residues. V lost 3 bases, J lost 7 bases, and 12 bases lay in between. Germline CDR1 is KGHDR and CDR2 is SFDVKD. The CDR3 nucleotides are TGTGCCACCAGTGATGGGATAGCGGTGAATGAGCAGTTCTTC. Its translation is CATSDGIAVNEQFF.

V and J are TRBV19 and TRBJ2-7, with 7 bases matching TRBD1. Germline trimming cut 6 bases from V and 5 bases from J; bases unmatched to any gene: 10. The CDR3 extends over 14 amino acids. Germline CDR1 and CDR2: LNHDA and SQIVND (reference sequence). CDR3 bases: TGTGCCAGTAGGGCACAGGGGTCTGAGGACGAGCAGTACTTC. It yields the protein CASRAQGSEDEQYF.

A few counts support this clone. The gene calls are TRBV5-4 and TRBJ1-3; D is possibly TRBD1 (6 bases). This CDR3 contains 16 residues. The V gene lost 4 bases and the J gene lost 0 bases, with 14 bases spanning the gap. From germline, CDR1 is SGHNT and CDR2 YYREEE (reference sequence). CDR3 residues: CASSANRDLSGNTIYF. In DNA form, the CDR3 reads TGTGCCAGCAGCGCCAACAGGGACCTCTCTGGAAACACCATATATTTT.

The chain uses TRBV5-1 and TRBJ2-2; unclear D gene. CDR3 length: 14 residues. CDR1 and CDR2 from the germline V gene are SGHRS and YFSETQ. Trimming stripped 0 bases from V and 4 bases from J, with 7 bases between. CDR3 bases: TGCGCCAGCAGCTTGGTCCCGGGCACCGGGGAGCTGTTTTTT. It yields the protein CASSLVPGTGELFF.

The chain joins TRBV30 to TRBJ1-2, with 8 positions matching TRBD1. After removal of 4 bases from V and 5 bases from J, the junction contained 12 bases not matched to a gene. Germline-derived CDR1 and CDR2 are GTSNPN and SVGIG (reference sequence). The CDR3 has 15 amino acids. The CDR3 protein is CAWTATRQGRYGYTF. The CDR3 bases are TGTGCCTGGACCGCTACCCGACAGGGGCGGTATGGCTACACCTTC.

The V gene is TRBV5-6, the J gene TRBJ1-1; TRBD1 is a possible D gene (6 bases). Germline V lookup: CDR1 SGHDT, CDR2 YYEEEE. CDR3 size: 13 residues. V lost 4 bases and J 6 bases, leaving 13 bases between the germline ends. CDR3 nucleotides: TGTGCCAGCAGCAACGACAGGTTCGCTGAAGCTTTCTTT. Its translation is CASSNDRFAEAFF.

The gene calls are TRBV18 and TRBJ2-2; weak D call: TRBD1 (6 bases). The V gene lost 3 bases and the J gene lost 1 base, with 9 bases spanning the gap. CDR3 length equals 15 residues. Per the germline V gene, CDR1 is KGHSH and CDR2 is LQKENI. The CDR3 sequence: CASSPGQVNTGELFF. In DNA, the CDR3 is TGTGCCAGCTCACCGGGACAAGTGAACACCGGGGAGCTGTTTTTT. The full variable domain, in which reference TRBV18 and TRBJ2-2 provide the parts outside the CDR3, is NAGVMQNPRHLVRRRGQEARLRCSPMKGHSHVYWYRQLPEEGLKFMVYLQKENIIDESGMPKERFSAEFPKEGPSILRIQQVVRGDSAAYFCASSPGQVNTGELFFGEGSRLTVL.

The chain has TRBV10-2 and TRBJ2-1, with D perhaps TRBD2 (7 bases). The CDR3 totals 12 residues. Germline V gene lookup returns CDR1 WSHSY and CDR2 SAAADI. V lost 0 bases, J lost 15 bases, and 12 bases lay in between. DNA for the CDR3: TGCGCCAGCAGTGAGTCGAGGGGGGGCCCGTTCTTC. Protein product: CASSESRGGPFF.

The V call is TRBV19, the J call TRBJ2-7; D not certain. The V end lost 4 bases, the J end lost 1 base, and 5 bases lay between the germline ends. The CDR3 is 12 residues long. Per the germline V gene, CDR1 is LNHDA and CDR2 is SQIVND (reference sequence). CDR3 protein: CASSTGSYEQYF. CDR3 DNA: TGTGCCAGTAGTACAGGATCCTACGAGCAGTACTTC. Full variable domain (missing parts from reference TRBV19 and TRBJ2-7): DGGITQSPKYLFRKEGQNVTLSCEQNLNHDAMYWYRQDPGQGLRLIYYSQIVNDFQKGDIAEGYSVSREKKESFPLTVTSAQKNPTAFYLCASSTGSYEQYFGPGTRLTVT.

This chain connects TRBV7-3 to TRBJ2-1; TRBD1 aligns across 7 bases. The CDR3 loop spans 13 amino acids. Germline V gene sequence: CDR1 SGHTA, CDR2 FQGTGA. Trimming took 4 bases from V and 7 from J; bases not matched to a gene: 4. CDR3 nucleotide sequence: TGTGCCAGCAGCTCCGACAGGGAGAATGAGCAGTTCTTC. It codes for CASSSDRENEQFF.